A selection of T cell receptor beta chains follows, all from one sample in a study of T cell responses to AZD1222 COVID-19 vaccine. The table came from immunoSEQ multiplex PCR; TCRdb's copy has only in-frame clones and leaves some out. The table has 90,000 to 95,000 clones, 70% to 90% seen once. Sample: peripheral blood, taken on day 0 of AZD1222 vaccination. The receptors were gathered from an adult in good health. CDR3s include the opening cysteine and the closing phenylalanine or tryptophan. D genes are given only for firm matches. The size entry is marked missing in some rows and otherwise reads once, few, many or a size class.

>TRBV5-7|.|.|TRBJ1-2
CASSPGKVYGYTF
TGTGCCAGCAGCCCCGGGAAGGTCTATGGCTACACCTTC
>TRBV5-6|.|.|TRBJ2-7
CASSLAGTVTYEQYF
TGTGCCAGCAGCTTGGCCGGGACCGTGACCTACGAGCAGTACTTC
>TRBV4-2|.|TRBD2|TRBJ2-7
CASSHSGGAYEQYF
TGTGCCAGCAGCCATAGCGGGGGGGCCTACGAGCAGTACTTC
>TRBV24-1|.|TRBD1|TRBJ2-1
CATSDPGGKYNEQFF
TGTGCCACCAGTGACCCAGGGGGCAAGTACAATGAGCAGTTCTTC
>TRBV3-1/TRBV3-2|.|.|TRBJ2-7
CAKDSAREVSYEQYF
TGTGCAAAGGATTCAGCGAGAGAGGTCTCCTACGAGCAGTACTTC
>TRBV19|.|.|TRBJ1-5
CASRGTDQSGSNQPQHF
TGTGCCAGTAGGGGGACTGACCAAAGTGGAAGCAATCAGCCCCAGCATTTT
>TRBV2|once|TRBD1|TRBJ1-5
CASSGQGLGQPQHF
TGTGCCAGCAGTGGACAGGGCCTCGGGCAGCCCCAGCATTTT
>TRBV2|few|TRBD1|TRBJ2-7
CASSDTRGLYEQYF
TGTGCCAGCAGTGATACCAGGGGGCTCTACGAGCAGTACTTC
>TRBV11-2|.|TRBD1|TRBJ1-4
CASSYGQGPNEKLFF
TGTGCCAGCAGCTATGGACAGGGCCCGAATGAAAAACTGTTTTTT
>TRBV12-3/TRBV12-4|.|TRBD1|TRBJ1-1
CASSHRQGGKAFF
TGTGCCAGCAGCCACAGACAGGGGGGGAAAGCTTTCTTT
>TRBV4-2|.|TRBD2|TRBJ2-3
CASSPRSTSGGTRDTQYF
TGTGCCAGCAGCCCGAGGTCGACTAGCGGGGGCACCCGGGATACGCAGTATTTT
>TRBV23-1|.|TRBD1|TRBJ2-7
CASSWTGASYEQYF
TGCGCCAGCAGTTGGACAGGGGCATCCTACGAGCAGTACTTC
>TRBV5-4|.|TRBD1|TRBJ1-5
CASSLDRGLTQPQHF
TGTGCCAGCAGTTTGGACAGGGGGCTCACTCAGCCCCAGCATTTT
>TRBV6-1|.|.|TRBJ1-2
CASSELSRPNYGYTF
TGTGCCAGCAGTGAGCTCTCCAGACCCAACTATGGCTACACCTTC
>TRBV11-2|once|TRBD2|TRBJ2-1
CASSLAGGRKFF
TGTGCCAGCAGCTTAGCGGGAGGGCGGAAGTTCTTC
>TRBV29-1|few|.|TRBJ1-5
CSVAEGLVGNQPQHF
TGCAGCGTCGCCGAAGGGCTTGTGGGCAATCAGCCCCAGCATTTT
>TRBV6-2/TRBV6-3|once|.|TRBJ1-5
CASSRDIYQPQHF
TGTGCCAGCAGTCGCGACATCTATCAGCCCCAGCATTTT
>TRBV5-5|.|.|TRBJ2-5
CASSFHSQETQYF
TGTGCCAGCAGCTTCCATAGCCAAGAGACCCAGTACTTC
>TRBV9|.|.|TRBJ1-6
CASSQDVSSYNSPLHF
TGTGCCAGCAGCCAAGACGTGAGCTCCTATAATTCACCCCTCCACTTT
>TRBV7-3|.|.|TRBJ2-3
CASSLKLPDTQYF
TGTGCCAGCAGCTTAAAACTCCCAGATACGCAGTATTTT
>TRBV5-4|few|TRBD1|TRBJ2-1
CASSPTGGSYNEQFF
TGTGCCAGCAGCCCGACAGGGGGGTCATACAATGAGCAGTTCTTC
>TRBV4-3|.|TRBD1|TRBJ1-1
CASSQNRGGTEAFF
TGCGCCAGCAGCCAAAACAGGGGAGGCACTGAAGCTTTCTTT
>TRBV12-3/TRBV12-4|.|.|TRBJ2-1
CASSLGLEQFF
TGTGCCAGCAGTTTAGGCCTTGAGCAGTTCTTC
>TRBV7-2|.|.|TRBJ1-3
CASSSYGDRAGNTIYF
TGTGCCAGCAGCTCGTATGGGGATAGAGCTGGAAACACCATATATTTT
>TRBV28|.|TRBD1|TRBJ1-3
CASSSTGTGAGNTIYF
TGTGCCAGCAGTTCGACCGGGACAGGGGCTGGAAACACCATATATTTT
>TRBV9|.|.|TRBJ2-3
CASSADVLPSTDTQYF
TGTGCCAGCAGCGCAGATGTGCTTCCTAGCACAGATACGCAGTATTTT